This TCR beta chain was documented in a study of T cells in lung cancer brain metastases. In the study overall: No interval therapy was given to nine tenths of the roughly 20 patients.

Patients had either synchronous oligometastatic disease or delayed solitary brain metastasis recurrence. Guided by marked H&E slides, tumor areas were macrodissected from 5 or 6 unstained, deparaffinized about 9.4 um sections. As to this clone: Its antigen remains unidentified.

Germline V gives CDR1 LGHNA, CDR2 YSLEER. The CDR3 runs 14 residues. Germline trimming cut 4 bases from V and 5 bases from J; bases unmatched to any gene: 5. Whole-study results and caveats: Brain metastases had fewer unique productive clones than primaries (median around 1,400 versus 4,600).

The table came from immunoSEQ multiplex PCR; TCRdb's copy has only in-frame clones and leaves some out. The sample has approximately 2,500 clones, around 90% seen once. This receptor was identified in a woman aged 50 to 60 with non-small cell lung cancer. Sequenced: tumor tissue from the primary lung tumor. The chain has TRBV4-3 and TRBJ2-1, with 7 positions matching TRBD1. For the CDR3, the DNA is TGCGCCAGCAGCCTGAGACAGGGAGACAATGAGCAGTTCTTC. This encodes CASSLRQGDNEQFF.